Each of the 21 T cell receptor beta chains below was sequenced from the same sample in a study of T-cell memory formation after mild COVID-19 (dated by TCRdb to the early 2020s). Receptors were amplified or captured by 5' RACE. Sequencing used an Illumina NovaSeq 6000. In-frame beta chains were kept once TCRdb had trimmed the public reads at Q25 with fastp and called clones with MiXCR. Duplicate CDR3 protein sequences are folded into a single record with the most common DNA and genes. Across this sample there are under 70,000 distinct CDR3 sequences, with approximately 9% seen only once. The ten top clones hold around 1.1% of the sample. The sequencing input was PBMCs or a T cell subset sorted from them (not recorded which). The origin of the receptors is a man younger than 30 who had mild COVID-19 (a few samples of this study predate the infection). The sample titles of this study are shuffled in the database, so cell type and time point are left out; the donor was told from shared clones.

This clonotype occurred a few times. The CDR3 nucleotides are TGCGCCAGCAGCCGACGACTCACTAGCGGGGATTCCTACGAGCAGTACTTC. As protein: CASSRRLTSGDSYEQYF. V and J are TRBV5-1 and TRBJ2-7; 10 bases map to TRBD2. V lost 4 bases to trimming and J lost 1 base; unmatched junction nucleotides: 11. Germline lookup yields CDR1 SGHRS and CDR2 YFSETQ. The CDR3 extends over 17 amino acids. Filled out from reference TRBV5-1 and TRBJ2-7, the complete variable domain reads KAGVTQTPRYLIKTRGQQVTLSCSPISGHRSVSWYQQTPGQGLQFLFEYFSETQRNKGNFPGRFSGRQFSNSRSEMNVSTLELGDSALYLCASSRRLTSGDSYEQYFGPGTRLTVT.

The rearrangement uses TRBV5-1 and TRBJ1-1; 8 positions match TRBD1. This CDR3 spans 15 amino acids. V shed 4 bases and J 4 bases; nucleotides not matched to a gene: 9. The germline gives CDR1 SGHRS, CDR2 YFSETQ. Here the CDR3 DNA reads TGCGCCAGCAGCGGCTTCTTAACAGGGGGCACTGAAGCTTTCTTT. Protein sequence: CASSGFLTGGTEAFF. Using reference TRBV5-1 and TRBJ1-1 for the parts outside the CDR3, the full variable domain is KAGVTQTPRYLIKTRGQQVTLSCSPISGHRSVSWYQQTPGQGLQFLFEYFSETQRNKGNFPGRFSGRQFSNSRSEMNVSTLELGDSALYLCASSGFLTGGTEAFFGQGTRLTVV.

This clonotype has just a few counts. The chain joins TRBV2 to TRBJ2-7, with D uncertain. CDR1 and CDR2 (germline): SNHLY, FYNNEI. The CDR3 extends over 12 amino acids. Trimming took 2 bases from V and 1 from J, leaving 3 bases between them. The CDR3 region has the DNA TGTGCCAGCAGTGAAACGTCCTACGAGCAGTACTTC. Translating gives CASSETSYEQYF.

The gene calls are TRBV6-2 or TRBV6-3 and TRBJ2-7, with 7 positions matching TRBD1. This CDR3 is 13 amino acids long. The V gene's germline CDR1 is MNHEY and CDR2 SVGEGT. Trimming removed 3 bases from V and 3 bases from J; junction bases left unmatched: 2. The CDR3 sequence: CASSYHRGYEQYF. The DNA of the CDR3 is TGTGCCAGCAGTTATCACAGGGGCTACGAGCAGTACTTC.

The chain is built from TRBV24-1 and TRBJ1-4; D call uncertain. The V end lost 4 bases, the J end lost 2 bases, and 10 bases lay between the germline ends. The length of the CDR3 is 15 residues. Germline CDR1 reads KGHDR; CDR2 reads SFDVKD. CDR3 protein: CATSDPDSTNEKLFF. CDR3 bases: TGTGCCACCAGTGACCCCGACTCTACTAATGAAAAACTGTTTTTT.

At least ten counts were recorded for this clonotype. The chain carries TRBV20-1 and TRBJ2-5, with 7 bases identical to TRBD1. Germline assignment: CDR1 DFQATT and CDR2 SNEGSKA (reference sequence). This CDR3 has 14 amino acids. Unmatched junction bases numbered 6, after V lost 5 bases and J lost 0 bases. In DNA, the CDR3 is TGCAGTGCTGGACAGGTTAGGGACCAAGAGACCCAGTACTTC. Protein: CSAGQVRDQETQYF.

This chain connects TRBV10-3 to TRBJ1-3; D not resolved. The V end was cut by 0 bases, the J end by 0 bases, with 6 bases between. Germline CDR1 ENHRY, CDR2 SYGVKD. The CDR3 consists of 15 residues. Written as DNA, the CDR3 is TGTGCCATCAGTGAGTCGCGGTCCTCTGGAAACACCATATATTTT. Protein: CAISESRSSGNTIYF.

The gene calls are TRBV6-2 or TRBV6-3 and TRBJ2-7, with D unresolved. This CDR3 contains 14 residues. Deletions cut 8 bases from V and 0 bases from J, with 14 bases between. CDR1 is MNHEY and CDR2 is SVGEGT in the germline V gene. The CDR3 DNA is TGTGCCAGCTGTCAGGTGGGCTACTCCTACGAGCAGTACTTC. It specifies CASCQVGYSYEQYF.

The rearrangement links TRBV5-6 to TRBJ2-7; TRBD1 is a possible D gene (6 bases). CDR1 is SGHDT, CDR2 YYEEEE, per germline. The V end was cut by 4 bases, the J end by 2 bases, with 10 bases between. The CDR3 has 13 amino acids. Here the CDR3 DNA reads TGTGCCAGCAGCACCGGGACAACCTACGAGCAGTACTTC. Its protein is CASSTGTTYEQYF. Based on the CDR3 plus reference TRBV5-6 and TRBJ2-7, the full variable domain is DAGVTQSPTHLIKTRGQQVTLRCSPKSGHDTVSWYQQALGQGPQFIFQYYEEEERQRGNFPDRFSGHQFPNYSSELNVNALLLGDSALYLCASSTGTTYEQYFGPGTRLTVT.

This clonotype was detected only a few times. The gene calls are TRBV5-5 and TRBJ1-2; 8 nucleotides align to TRBD1. In germline, CDR1 is SGHKS, CDR2 YYEKEE (reference sequence). The J segment lost 0 bases and the V segment lost 5 bases, leaving 3 bases of the junction unmatched. The CDR3 loop spans 14 amino acids. The CDR3 region is CASSTDRANYGYTF. DNA of the CDR3: TGTGCCAGCAGTACGGACAGGGCTAACTATGGCTACACCTTC. The complete variable domain, with remaining parts taken from reference TRBV5-5 and TRBJ1-2, reads DAGVTQSPTHLIKTRGQQVTLRCSPISGHKSVSWYQQVLGQGPQFIFQYYEKEERGRGNFPDRFSARQFPNYSSELNVNALLLGDSALYLCASSTDRANYGYTFGSGTRLTVV.

This clonotype is judged medium-sized. V and J are TRBV7-2 and TRBJ2-4, with D maybe TRBD1 (6 bases). This CDR3 is 15 amino acids long. Trimming stripped 4 bases from V and 0 bases from J, with 10 bases between. Germline values: CDR1 SGHTA, CDR2 FQGNSA. CDR3 loop: CASSYQGRAKNIQYF. CDR3 sequence (DNA): TGTGCCAGCAGCTACCAGGGGAGAGCCAAAAACATTCAGTACTTC.

This clonotype came up a few times. The rearrangement links TRBV11-2 to TRBJ1-2; D possibly corresponds to TRBD1 (6 bases). The CDR3 sequence is 15 residues long. Germline V lookup: CDR1 SGHAT, CDR2 FQNNGV. Deletions cut 5 bases from V and 4 bases from J, with 17 bases between. CDR3 sequence: CASSPLRGRGYGYTF. Written as DNA, the CDR3 is TGTGCCAGCAGCCCCTTGAGGGGGAGAGGCTATGGCTACACCTTC.

This chain connects TRBV11-2 to TRBJ1-1, with D possibly matching TRBD1 (6 bases). The CDR3 length is 14 residues. CDR1 SGHAT and CDR2 FQNNGV come from the germline V gene. Trimming shortened V by 5 bases and J by 1 base, and 11 bases separated the two germline ends. Here the CDR3 reads CASSPLDRNTEAFF. CDR3 coding DNA: TGTGCCAGCAGCCCCTTGGACAGGAACACTGAAGCTTTCTTT.

The chain couples TRBV4-3 to TRBJ2-3; no clear D gene. V gave up 0 bases and J gave up 4 bases, with 8 bases separating them. Germline CDR1 reads LGHNA; CDR2 reads YSLEER. The CDR3 loop spans 14 amino acids. CDR3 residues: CASSQEPNSDTQYF. The CDR3 nucleotides read TGCGCCAGCAGCCAAGAACCTAATTCAGATACGCAGTATTTT.

The V and J genes are TRBV28 and TRBJ1-2; D call uncertain. This CDR3 region has 12 residues. Germline assignment: CDR1 MDHEN and CDR2 SYDVKM. Deletions cut 6 bases from V and 6 bases from J, with 11 bases between. The CDR3 is CASRPPGHGYTF. The CDR3 DNA reads TGTGCCAGCAGGCCGCCCGGCCATGGCTACACCTTC.

The rearrangement links TRBV3-1 to TRBJ1-2, with D uncertain. Looked up from germline, CDR1 is LGHDT and CDR2 is YNNKEL (reference sequence). Trimming stripped 6 bases from V and 3 bases from J, with 11 bases between. The CDR3 has 13 amino acids. The CDR3 DNA reads as TGTGCCAGCAGTGGAGACTCTGACTATGGCTACACCTTC. Protein product: CASSGDSDYGYTF.

A few counts support this clonotype. V and J are TRBV20-1 and TRBJ2-7, with D perhaps matching TRBD1 (5 bases). The germline V gene has CDR1 DFQATT and CDR2 SNEGSKA (reference sequence). Trimming took off 3 bases at V and 3 bases at J, with 12 bases between the two ends. The CDR3 sequence is 13 residues long. CDR3 DNA: TGCAGTGCTAGCCAGGGTCGGTTCTACGAGCAGTACTTC. Translation gives CSASQGRFYEQYF.

The sample holds a few counts of this clonotype. This chain connects TRBV29-1 to TRBJ1-6; a weak D match, TRBD1 (6 bases). Trimming removed 4 bases from V and 8 bases from J, with 18 bases in between. This CDR3 is built from 15 residues. Germline values: CDR1 SQVTM, CDR2 ANQGSEA. The CDR3 region is CSVGTAESNYSPLHF. The CDR3 DNA is TGCAGCGTTGGGACAGCCGAATCGAACTATTCACCCCTCCACTTT.

V is TRBV7-2 and J is TRBJ2-3, with D possibly matching TRBD1 (5 bases). The germline CDR1 and CDR2 sequences are SGHTA and FQGNSA. The V gene lost 5 bases and the J gene lost 6 bases, with 15 bases spanning the gap. The CDR3 loop spans 14 amino acids. CDR3 nucleotides: TGTGCCAGCAGCGCACGACAGTTTCCTGATACGCAGTATTTT. Protein product: CASSARQFPDTQYF.

The chain carries TRBV5-1 and TRBJ2-1; 9 bases agree with TRBD1. Germline V lookup: CDR1 SGHRS, CDR2 YFSETQ. V lost 4 bases and J lost 9; bases outside the gene matches: 8. The CDR3 is 14 amino acids. The CDR3 region has the DNA TGCGCCAGCAGCGATGGGGAACAGGGGGCTGAGCAGTTCTTC. Translation gives CASSDGEQGAEQFF.

This chain links TRBV7-3 with TRBJ1-1, with D unclear. The CDR3 covers 14 residues. Trimming shortened V by 5 bases and J by 4 bases, and 14 bases separated the two germline ends. Germline CDR1 SGHTA, CDR2 FQGTGA. The CDR3 protein is CASSPNEGSTEAFF. CDR3 nucleotide sequence: TGTGCCAGCAGCCCAAACGAGGGATCCACTGAAGCTTTCTTT.